This TCR beta chain was observed in a study of shared clonotypes between healthy human individuals (dated by TCRdb to the early 2020s). About the full investigation: The cohort included three men and two women between 18 and 49 years of age. To estimate repertoire size and how much clonotype sharing occurs between individuals, the study deeply sequenced the blood TCR repertoires of five healthy adults. Each donor's leukapheresis produced roughly between about 0.8 and 8.9 billion PBMCs. For each donor, CD4 naive and CD4 memory were each given three plates, CD8 naive was given two plates, and CD8 memory was given one plate. Different laboratories and diverse techniques were used to prepare libraries and sequence TCR repertoires, to increase sequencing depth and limit assay-specific biases.

Taken from cysteine to phenylalanine, the CDR3 has 17 residues. Kept here is only the CDR3 DNA, which spans 51 bases and is read in frame from base 1. Relative to germline, V is missing 5 bases and J is missing 0 bases, with 12 bases of the junction outside any gene match. CDR1 and CDR2 (SGDLS, YYNGEE) derive from the germline V gene. Results and caveats for the whole study, not just this receptor: Because the study included a small number of donors, the genetic and exposure-history diversity represented was limited. Approximately 5% of naive CD4, around 3.6% of naive CD8, approximately 2.2% of memory CD4, and approximately 0.4% of memory CD8 clonotypes were shared across four donors. Sampling was restricted to blood, and TCR repertoires in tissue are likely to differ from TCR repertoires in blood. Higher generation probabilities were observed for clonotypes shared by all four sorted-subset donors than for non-shared clonotypes. Naive subsets generally had larger estimated clonotype richness than memory subsets. Incomplete sequencing was indicated by rarefaction of sorted-subset datasets, despite the large sequencing depth. Based on pairwise subsampling, the degree of clonotype sharing among donors was expected to be affected by sequencing depth.

As for this clone: Its recognized antigen is unknown. One base away there is no much larger clone; base qualities are not given.

TCR CDR3 regions were amplified from genomic DNA by multiplex PCR using the deep immunoSEQ assay. Extracted genomic DNA from each cell subset was spread evenly across all wells of several immunoSEQ 96-well plates, with each plate serving as a replicate. For sorted subsets, 200 to 250 ng of genomic DNA, equivalent to 30,000 or so T cell genomes, went into each replicate PCR. The purified libraries were quantified using a Qubit 3.0 fluorometer, sized with a Bioanalyzer 2100, and then quantified again using the KAPA Library Quantification kit. Every immunoSEQ 96-well plate was sequenced on a dedicated single-read 150-cycle Illumina NextSeq 550 flow cell. The authors' analysis ran thus. Because only junctional sequences without quality scores were contained in the immunoSEQ output, filtering matching that applied to full-length reads could not be performed. Sequences were annotated with PyIR, a Python wrapper for IgBLAST v1.9, using IMGT germline references to assign V/J genes and CDR3. Reads were removed for weak V/J assignments (E-value above 1e-6), missing CDR3, stop codons, out-of-frame junctions, or ambiguous translated residues. A V3J clonotype was defined by an identical inferred V gene, J gene, and CDR3 amino acid sequence. Percentage overlap between repertoires was computed as shared unique clonotypes divided by the size of the smaller repertoire. RTK rarefaction, the Chao1 estimator, and Recon v2.1 estimates of unobserved clonotypes were used to assess repertoire richness. Generation probabilities for all TCRbeta clonotypes obtained by the gDNA method from a handful of donors were computed using OLGA. What TCRdb holds here is the immuneACCESS table cut down to in-frame rearrangements. Part of the clones is not present; checked against another copy, under half of the missing clones reflect an unresolved V gene, and the others are unexplained. The DNA was the basis for D and trimming; V, J and clone size are from that table. The sample table lists 1,500,000 or so clones, approximately 98.5% of them with a count of one. Of the sample, over 0.3% falls within the top ten clones.

The donors were healthy, HIV-negative adults who had no recently reported acute infections or vaccinations. Every donor was a Caucasian adult residing in Nashville, Tennessee, USA. CD4+ T cells were enriched by magnetic negative selection, after which naive cells were positively selected on CD45RA and the negative fraction was taken as the memory subset. Blood was obtained by leukapheresis, after which PBMCs were separated by Ficoll-Histopaque density gradient centrifugation and cryopreserved in liquid nitrogen vapor phase. Analytical flow cytometry was used to check the purity and quantity of every magnetically sorted T cell population. From each sorted fraction, genomic DNA was isolated and quantified by UV absorbance on a Nanodrop 2000c.

This sequence uses TRBV9 and TRBJ2-3, with TRBD2 identical over 7 junction bases. Specimen: naive CD4+ T cells sorted from blood. The cell subset or site label of this sample denotes: CD45RA+ positively selected. The sequence was obtained from a man aged 25 to 45 in good health. The CDR3 region has the sequence CASSRAGVDTSTDTQYF. DNA sequence: TGTGCCAGCAGTAGGGCGGGAGTAGATACTAGCACAGATACGCAGTATTTT.